This entry lists 27 T cell receptor beta chains sequenced from one sample in a study of T cells after yellow fever vaccination. TCRdb itself ran the 5' RACE reads through MiXCR, one entry per CDR3 protein. The sample includes some 400,000 distinct CDR3 sequences, over 5% of them seen just once. Here the sequenced sample was PBMCs, taken 5 days after the yellow fever booster vaccination. Receptors originate from a man aged 25-40 years who received the YFV17D yellow fever vaccine.

This clonotype was counted only a few times. The V call is TRBV7-2, the J call TRBJ1-3; D ambiguous. Germline V lookup: CDR1 SGHTA, CDR2 FQGNSA. The CDR3 extends over 17 amino acids. Trimming removed 6 bases from V and 0 bases from J, with 18 bases in between. CDR3 loop: CASSLNFGSFSGNTIYF. In DNA, the CDR3 is TGTGCCAGCAGTTTAAATTTCGGGAGTTTCTCTGGAAACACCATATATTTT. Together with reference TRBV7-2 and TRBJ1-3, the CDR3 gives the full variable domain: GAGVSQSPSNKVTEKGKDVELRCDPISGHTALYWYRQSLGQGLEFLIYFQGNSAPDKSGLPSDRFSAERTGGSVSTLTIQRTQQEDSAVYLCASSLNFGSFSGNTIYFGEGSWLTVV.

This clonotype was picked up many times. The V gene is TRBV6-5, the J gene TRBJ1-4; D remains ambiguous. In germline, CDR1 is MNHEY, CDR2 SVGAGI. With 10 bases removed from V and 8 bases from J, the gap between germline ends came to 20 bases. This CDR3 comprises 14 residues. CDR3 in amino acids: CATASWTLSEKLFF. CDR3 in DNA: TGTGCCACCGCCAGCTGGACCTTGTCGGAAAAACTGTTTTTT.

This chain uses TRBV28 with TRBJ2-1; 9 bases agree with TRBD2. The germline V gene has CDR1 MDHEN and CDR2 SYDVKM. V lost 2 bases to trimming and J lost 8 bases; unmatched junction nucleotides: 4. The CDR3 spans 14 residues. In nucleotides, the CDR3 is TGTGCCAGCAGTTTAGCGGGAGGGCCTTATGAGCAGTTCTTC. This translates into CASSLAGGPYEQFF.

The table lists this clonotype with many counts. The rearrangement uses TRBV7-2 and TRBJ2-2; D is unclear. This CDR3 has 16 amino acids. Per the germline V gene, CDR1 is SGHTA and CDR2 is FQGNSA. V was trimmed by 2 bases and J by 4 bases, leaving 14 bases between them. This CDR3 is CASSLSTVESTGELFF. As DNA, the CDR3 is TGTGCCAGCAGCTTATCCACAGTAGAGTCCACCGGGGAGCTGTTTTTT.

This clonotype was seen at least ten times. V usage is TRBV7-2 and J usage is TRBJ2-7; 13 positions agree with TRBD2. Germline CDR1 SGHTA, CDR2 FQGNSA. CDR3 length: 15 residues. V dropped 5 bases and J dropped 4; count of bases not matched to a gene: 5. This CDR3 reads CASSITSGRVYEQYF. The CDR3, as DNA: TGTGCCAGCAGCATTACTAGCGGGAGGGTTTACGAGCAGTACTTC.

This clonotype was counted a few times. The V and J genes are TRBV20-1 and TRBJ2-7; D could derive from TRBD1 or TRBD2 (5 bases each). The CDR3 loop spans 13 amino acids. V dropped 0 bases and J dropped 1 base, with 7 bases sitting between them. Germline assignment: CDR1 DFQATT and CDR2 SNEGSKA (reference sequence). Here the CDR3 reads CSARDWGSYEQYF. The CDR3 DNA is TGCAGTGCTAGAGATTGGGGGTCCTACGAGCAGTACTTC.

The chain uses TRBV20-1 and TRBJ2-7; D may be TRBD1 (5 bases). V lost 4 bases to trimming and J lost 4 bases, with 11 bases between them. CDR3 length: 12 residues. Germline CDR1 DFQATT, CDR2 SNEGSKA (reference sequence). The CDR3 nucleotides are TGCAGTGCTATCGACAGTGAGTACGAGCAGTACTTC. It specifies CSAIDSEYEQYF.

The chain carries TRBV28 and TRBJ2-1; TRBD2 matches at 9 bases. Germline V CDR1 and CDR2: MDHEN, SYDVKM. This CDR3 contains 14 residues. The V segment lost 5 bases and the J segment 9 bases; nucleotides outside the gene matches: 8. The CDR3 spells CASSEFSGSGEQFF. The CDR3 DNA is TGTGCCAGCAGTGAATTTAGCGGGAGCGGTGAGCAGTTCTTC.

This clonotype was recorded at least ten times. J is TRBJ2-5 and V is TRBV5-5, with a tentative D call TRBD2 (6 bases). Per the germline V gene, CDR1 is SGHKS and CDR2 is YYEKEE (reference sequence). Trimming left V 4 bases short and J 4 bases short, with 17 bases between. This CDR3 region has 15 residues. The CDR3 protein is CASSGLAGSRETQYF. CDR3 DNA: TGTGCCAGCAGCGGCCTCGCGGGGAGCAGAGAGACCCAGTACTTC.

This clonotype appeared many times. The chain links TRBV10-3 to TRBJ2-7; no clear D. This CDR3 spans 12 amino acids. Germline loops: CDR1 ENHRY, CDR2 SYGVKD. Trimming cost V 5 bases and J 4 bases, with 9 bases left between them. This chain's CDR3 is CAISIDWYEQYF. The CDR3 DNA sequence: TGTGCCATCAGTATCGACTGGTACGAGCAGTACTTC.

The chain carries TRBV19 and TRBJ2-1; TRBD1 aligns across 7 bases. V dropped 7 bases and J dropped 2; count of bases not matched to a gene: 11. The CDR3 loop spans 16 amino acids. Germline V gene data show CDR1 as LNHDA and CDR2 as SQIVND (reference sequence). CDR3 protein: CASTPPGGRAYNEQFF. In DNA, the CDR3 is TGTGCCAGTACCCCCCCAGGGGGAAGGGCCTACAATGAGCAGTTCTTC.

There are a few counts of this clonotype. This chain connects TRBV20-1 to TRBJ2-6; D is ambiguous. V lost 3 bases and J lost 0, with 3 bases in between. The CDR3 length is 13 residues. Germline V gene sequence: CDR1 DFQATT, CDR2 SNEGSKA (reference sequence). CDR3 sequence reads: CSASTSGANVLTF. The CDR3 DNA sequence: TGCAGTGCTAGTACCTCTGGGGCCAACGTCCTGACTTTC.

J is TRBJ2-7 and V is TRBV5-1, with D maybe TRBD1 (6 bases). The germline V gene has CDR1 SGHRS and CDR2 YFSETQ. The CDR3 loop spans 12 amino acids. V lost 4 bases to trimming and J lost 3 bases, with 8 bases between them. The CDR3 nucleotides are TGCGCCAGCAGCGGGGACAACTACGAGCAGTACTTC. As protein: CASSGDNYEQYF.

The gene calls are TRBV12-3 or TRBV12-4 and TRBJ2-1; 13 bases line up with TRBD2. The J segment lost 7 bases and the V segment lost 0 bases, leaving 3 bases of the junction unmatched. This CDR3 contains 16 residues. Here the CDR3 reads CASSLARTSGSNEQFF. CDR3 in DNA: TGTGCCAGCAGTTTAGCGAGGACTAGCGGGAGTAATGAGCAGTTCTTC.

This clonotype was counted between two and nine times. The V gene is TRBV5-1, the J gene TRBJ2-2; 10 nucleotides agree with TRBD2. There are 14 residues in the CDR3. Unmatched junction bases numbered 1, after V lost 3 bases and J lost 5 bases. Germline V lookup: CDR1 SGHRS, CDR2 YFSETQ. This chain's CDR3 is CASSSSGSTGELFF. DNA for the CDR3: TGCGCCAGCAGCTCTAGCGGGAGTACCGGGGAGCTGTTTTTT. Based on the CDR3 plus reference TRBV5-1 and TRBJ2-2, the full variable domain is KAGVTQTPRYLIKTRGQQVTLSCSPISGHRSVSWYQQTPGQGLQFLFEYFSETQRNKGNFPGRFSGRQFSNSRSEMNVSTLELGDSALYLCASSSSGSTGELFFGEGSRLTVL.

This clonotype has more than one count but fewer than ten. The chain has TRBV30 and TRBJ2-2, with TRBD2 matching over 11 bases. The trim removed 2 bases at V and 4 bases at J, leaving 6 bases unmatched. CDR1 and CDR2 from the germline V gene are GTSNPN and SVGIG (reference sequence). The length of the CDR3 is 16 residues. The CDR3, as DNA: TGTGCCTGGAGTCTACTAGCGGGAGCCCTCACCGGGGAGCTGTTTTTT. Amino acids: CAWSLLAGALTGELFF.

Details on this clonotype: A much larger clone differs by one base, so this may be a read error. In DNA form, the CDR3 reads TGCAGTGCTAGAGGGGGATGGAGGAAGTCCGGGGAGCTGTTTTTT. Its translation: CSARGGWRKSGELFF. The rearrangement links TRBV20-1 to TRBJ2-2, with a weak D call TRBD2 (5 bases). Germline V gene lookup returns CDR1 DFQATT and CDR2 SNEGSKA (reference sequence). The CDR3 has 15 amino acids. Between the trimmed V and J ends, which lost 1 base and 6 bases, there was a span of 15 bases.

This clonotype occurred a few times. The V and J genes are TRBV7-3 and TRBJ2-1; TRBD1 matches 9 bases. CDR1 is SGHTA and CDR2 is FQGTGA in the germline V gene. V shed 6 bases, J shed 9 bases, and the junction held 15 bases outside the gene matches. This CDR3 contains 16 residues. CDR3 in DNA: TGTGCCAGCAGGAGAACAGGGGGCGCCGGTTATGCTGAGCAGTTCTTC. Amino acid sequence: CASRRTGGAGYAEQFF.

This clonotype was seen ten or more times. The rearrangement uses TRBV5-1 and TRBJ2-7; D gene uncertain. Germline V gives CDR1 SGHRS, CDR2 YFSETQ. The CDR3 has 12 residues. V was trimmed by 5 bases and J by 6 bases, leaving 12 bases between them. The CDR3 loop is CASSRGFTEQYF. CDR3 nucleotides: TGCGCCAGCAGTCGCGGTTTCACCGAGCAGTACTTC.

This clonotype has only one observation. A much larger clone lies one base from this, so it may be a read error. The chain links TRBV9 to TRBJ2-7; tentative D call: TRBD1 (6 bases). The CDR3 covers 14 residues. Per the germline V gene, CDR1 is SGDLS and CDR2 is YYNGEE. V gave up 4 bases and J gave up 3 bases, with 14 bases separating them. Here the CDR3 DNA reads TGTGCCAGCAGCATCAACTGGGACAACTACGAGCAGTACTTC. Translated, it gives CASSINWDNYEQYF.

In its sample, this clonotype was seen a few times. This chain links TRBV7-8 with TRBJ2-1, with 10 positions matching TRBD2. The CDR3 spans 15 residues. Trimming at V came to 1 base and at J to 9 bases, leaving 6 bases not matched to a gene. In germline, CDR1 is SGHVS, CDR2 FQNEAQ. CDR3 amino acids: CASSLVASGSGEQFF. In DNA, the CDR3 is TGTGCCAGCAGCTTAGTGGCTAGCGGGAGTGGTGAGCAGTTCTTC.

Remarks on this clonotype: A junction end diverges from the germline sequence, so it may reflect a read error. The rearrangement uses TRBV5-4 and TRBJ2-1; the D gene is possibly TRBD2 (5 bases). The CDR3 consists of 10 residues. CDR1 is SGHNT, CDR2 YYREEE, per germline (reference sequence). The CDR3 loop reads CPSGHNEQFF. The CDR3 nucleotides are TGTCCCAGCGGTCACAATGAGCAGTTCTTC.

This clonotype was seen repeatedly, ten times or more. This rearrangement joins TRBV6-2 or TRBV6-3 to TRBJ2-4; TRBD1 might be the D (5 bases). This CDR3 spans 15 amino acids. V lost 0 bases and J lost 7, with 13 bases in between. CDR1 is MNHEY, CDR2 SVGEGT, per germline. As DNA, the CDR3 is TGTGCCAGCAGTTACTCCCCGACAGTCCACAACATTCAGTACTTC. Protein sequence: CASSYSPTVHNIQYF.

The rearrangement links TRBV29-1 to TRBJ2-2, with D possibly TRBD2 on 6 matching bases. Looked up from germline, CDR1 is SQVTM and CDR2 is ANQGSEA. The CDR3 totals 13 residues. V lost 8 bases to trimming and J lost 2 bases, with 12 bases between them. Here the CDR3 DNA reads TGCAGCTTTCGACTAGGAAACACCGGGGAGCTGTTTTTT. Protein sequence: CSFRLGNTGELFF.

This clonotype was recorded a few times. The chain uses TRBV4-3 and TRBJ2-1; the match to TRBD2 covers 8 bases. CDR3 length: 18 residues. From germline, CDR1 is LGHNA and CDR2 YSLEER. Trimming at V came to 0 bases and at J to 5 bases, leaving 12 bases not matched to a gene. CDR3 in DNA: TGCGCCAGCAGCCAAGACCCCAGAGCGGGAGTGATGAACAATGAGCAGTTCTTC. Translation: CASSQDPRAGVMNNEQFF.

The CDR3 DNA reads TGTGCCAGCAGCCAAGTCCTATTAGCCAAAAACATTCAGTACTTC. Translating it yields CASSQVLLAKNIQYF. This sequence joins TRBV3-1 and TRBJ2-4; D is unclear. Germline V gene data show CDR1 as LGHDT and CDR2 as YNNKEL (reference sequence). V gave up 1 base and J gave up 0 bases, with 7 bases separating them. The CDR3 contains 15 residues.

V usage is TRBV24-1 and J usage is TRBJ2-1; 16 bases line up with TRBD2. The CDR3 runs to 15 residues. Trimming removed 9 bases from V and 9 bases from J; junction bases left unmatched: 7. Germline V gives CDR1 KGHDR, CDR2 SFDVKD. The CDR3 is CATRGTSGRAGEQFF. CDR3 in DNA: TGTGCCACCCGAGGGACTAGCGGGAGGGCCGGTGAGCAGTTCTTC.